This TCR beta chain emerged from a study of cytomegalovirus exposure and HLA in healthy donors. The CDR3 length is 14 residues. Germline lookup yields CDR1 PRHDT and CDR2 FYEKMQ (reference sequence). PCR involved 60 Vbeta and 13 Jbeta primers. Repertoires were generated with immunoSEQ multiplex PCR, while TCRdb's copy carries only in-frame clones and drops some. The sample includes fewer than 110,000 clones, approximately 89% of them seen just once. The genes are TRBV13 and TRBJ2-5; D is possibly TRBD1 (5 bases). The J call is in doubt because the DNA end fits TRBJ2-7 better. The sequencing sample was made of PBMCs. This TCR came from a young man in good health and CMV-seronegative. The CDR3 spells CASSLYRTSYEQYF. The CDR3 bases are TGTGCCAGCAGCCTCTACAGGACCTCCTACGAGCAGTACTTC.